Listed below are T cell receptor beta chains from one sample, sequenced in a study of CD8+ T cells in alopecia areata. Method: immunoSEQ multiplex PCR; TCRdb's copy keeps in-frame clones and lacks some. The table includes about 99,000 clones, more than 75% detected once. This specimen consisted of CD8+ T cells sorted from blood, obtained between weeks 30 and 35, from a patient treated with tofacitinib. These receptors were collected from a human donor with alopecia areata. Both conserved end residues are part of each CDR3. The D gene is left open where the match is weak. Size values are once, few and many counts, or a class for expanded clones, and some rows have none.

v_gene	d_gene	j_gene	abundance	CDR3nt	CDR3aa
TRBV9	NA	TRBJ2-3	NA	TGTGCCAGCAGCGGCCTTACAGATACGCAGTATTTT	CASSGLTDTQYF
TRBV10-2	NA	TRBJ2-5	NA	TGCGCCAGCAGGACGGAACAAGAGACCCAGTACTTC	CASRTEQETQYF
TRBV29-1	NA	TRBJ2-7	NA	TGCAGCGTTGGGGTCCCGCAGGGAAGACTGTACGAGCAGTACTTC	CSVGVPQGRLYEQYF
TRBV7-9	TRBD1	TRBJ2-5	NA	TGTGCCAGCAGCTCCCTGGACAGGGAAAAAGAGCAGTACTTC	CASSSLDREKEQYF
TRBV19	TRBD1	TRBJ2-3	NA	TGTGCCAGTAGTATGGACAGGTCTAGCACAGATACGCAGTATTTT	CASSMDRSSTDTQYF
TRBV19	TRBD2	TRBJ2-3	NA	TGTGCCAGTAGTGGGGGGGAGAGCCTCACAGATACGCAGTATTTT	CASSGGESLTDTQYF
TRBV5-4	NA	TRBJ2-7	NA	TGTGCCAGCAGCTCCGGACTTTTCTCCTACGAGCAGTACTTC	CASSSGLFSYEQYF
TRBV30	TRBD1	TRBJ2-7	NA	TGTGCCTGGAGCGTGGGACAGGCGGGTGAGCAGTACTTC	CAWSVGQAGEQYF
TRBV11-2	TRBD1	TRBJ2-1	NA	TGTGCCAGCAGCTTACCAGGGGGCCCAAGCTACAATGAGCAGTTCTTC	CASSLPGGPSYNEQFF
TRBV7-2	NA	TRBJ2-7	NA	TGTGCCAGCAGTCTAAATAGCGGTTATTACGAGCAGTACTTC	CASSLNSGYYEQYF
TRBV11-1	NA	TRBJ1-2	NA	TGTGCCAGCAGCTTGGACAGTAACTATGGCTACACCTTC	CASSLDSNYGYTF
TRBV2	TRBD2	TRBJ2-1	NA	TGTGCCAGCAGTCCGGGGACTAGCGGGCAGTCGCAGTTCTTC	CASSPGTSGQSQFF
TRBV23-1	TRBD1	TRBJ1-1	NA	TGCGCCAGCAGTCAAAGGCACAGGGGGCGTCGAGCTTTCTTT	CASSQRHRGRRAFF
TRBV30	NA	TRBJ2-7	NA	TGTGCCTCGGGGGCAAGTTCTTACGAGCAGTACTTC	CASGASSYEQYF
TRBV27	NA	TRBJ2-1	NA	TGTGCCAGCAGTTTACCGGACTCTAATGAGCAGTTCTTC	CASSLPDSNEQFF
TRBV27	NA	TRBJ2-1	NA	TGTGCCAGCAGTCTAACAGGGAACAATGAGCAGTTCTTC	CASSLTGNNEQFF
TRBV14	NA	TRBJ1-2	NA	TGTGCCAGCAGCCAAGATGCCGGACAAACGGATTATGGCTACACCTTC	CASSQDAGQTDYGYTF
TRBV4-2	TRBD1	TRBJ2-2	once	TGTGCCAGCAGCCCCATACCGGGACAGAGCACCGGGGAGCTGTTTTTT	CASSPIPGQSTGELFF
TRBV11-2	TRBD2	TRBJ2-1	NA	TGTGCCAGCAGCTTAGATCTGAGGAGCGGGGGATACAATGAGCAGTTCTTC	CASSLDLRSGGYNEQFF
TRBV6-5	NA	TRBJ2-7	NA	TGTGCCAGCAGTTACGCTAGCGAGACCTACGAGCAGTACTTC	CASSYASETYEQYF
TRBV7-9	NA	TRBJ2-3	NA	TGTGCCAGCAGCCCCCGCCGAGGGGAGGATACAGATACGCAGTATTTT	CASSPRRGEDTDTQYF
TRBV5-4	NA	TRBJ2-1	once	TGTGCCAGCAGCTTGGCGGGGTCCTACAATGAGCAGTTCTTC	CASSLAGSYNEQFF
TRBV27	NA	TRBJ1-2	NA	TGTGCCAGCAGCGGCCTTAATGGGGACCACTATGGCTACACCTTC	CASSGLNGDHYGYTF
TRBV7-6	NA	TRBJ2-7	NA	TGTGCCAGCAGCTTAGGTATGGCCGAGCAGTACTTC	CASSLGMAEQYF
TRBV6-1	NA	TRBJ1-5	NA	TGTGCCAGCAGTGACCCGACAGGATCGGGGTATAGCAATCAGCCCCAGCATTTT	CASSDPTGSGYSNQPQHF
TRBV4-1	TRBD2	TRBJ2-4	NA	TGCGCCAGCAGCCACACAAACGCCGGGACTAGCGGGAGATTTGGAAACATTCAGTACTTC	CASSHTNAGTSGRFGNIQYF
TRBV5-1	TRBD1	TRBJ2-3	NA	TGCGCCAGCAGCGCCTGGACGGGACAGGTCACAGATACGCAGTATTTT	CASSAWTGQVTDTQYF
TRBV5-4	NA	TRBJ2-2	NA	TGTGCCAGCAGCTTGATTGGCGAAAACGGGGAGCTGTTTTTT	CASSLIGENGELFF
TRBV4-1	NA	TRBJ2-3	NA	TGCGCCAGCAGCCAAGAAGACGGGAGCACAGATACGCAGTATTTT	CASSQEDGSTDTQYF
TRBV7-9	TRBD2	TRBJ2-7	once	TGTGCCAGCAGCGCCGGACTAGCGGGAGGGCCCTTTCGAGGCGAGCAGTACTTC	CASSAGLAGGPFRGEQYF
TRBV27	TRBD2	TRBJ2-1	NA	TGTGCCAGCAGCCCGGGGGGAACACACAATGAGCAGTTCTTC	CASSPGGTHNEQFF
TRBV4-2	NA	TRBJ2-3	NA	TGTGCCAGCAGCCAGTTGGGGAGTAGTGCAGATACGCAGTATTTT	CASSQLGSSADTQYF
TRBV7-9	NA	TRBJ1-2	NA	TGTGCCAGCAGCTACCGAGACGCTAACTATGGCTACACCTTC	CASSYRDANYGYTF
TRBV15	NA	TRBJ2-2	NA	TGTGCCACCAGCAGATCTCCCGGCGGGGTGTACACCGGGGAGCTGTTTTTT	CATSRSPGGVYTGELFF
TRBV9	NA	TRBJ1-2	NA	TGTGCCAGCGGCAATGGCTACACCTTC	CASGNGYTF
TRBV29-1	TRBD1	TRBJ2-7	NA	TGCAGCGTGGCCGGGACAGGAACCACCTACGAGCAGTACTTC	CSVAGTGTTYEQYF
TRBV2	NA	TRBJ1-1	NA	TGTGCCAGCAGTGCGGGGGTGGCTTTCTTT	CASSAGVAFF
TRBV25-1	NA	TRBJ2-5	once	TGTGCCACCACGGGACTGATACTGGAGACCCAGTACTTC	CATTGLILETQYF
TRBV29-1	NA	TRBJ2-1	NA	TGCAGCGTTGAGACCGGGTTGGACAATGAGCAGTTCTTC	CSVETGLDNEQFF
TRBV4-1	NA	TRBJ1-1	NA	TGTGCCAGCAGCCAAGGGGGACCCACTGAAGCTTTCTTT	CASSQGGPTEAFF
TRBV27	NA	TRBJ2-3	NA	TGTGCCAGCAGTTTTTTGGGGGCAGATACGCAGTATTTT	CASSFLGADTQYF
TRBV27	NA	TRBJ2-7	NA	TGTGCCAGCAGTTTAGGGCGGGCCAGCGAGCAGTACTTC	CASSLGRASEQYF